This entry features one TCR beta chain sequence. CDR3 size: 18 residues. Deletions cut 3 bases from V and 3 bases from J, with 22 bases between. Germline assignment: CDR1 KGHSH and CDR2 LQKENI. The record originates from a study of blood T cell repertoires in COVID-19. Across the whole study: Some COVID-19 samples were acute and others convalescent; all came from the United States, Italy and Spain. Sources were T cells, B-cell-depleted T cells, or PBMCs; the material itself was cDNA or gDNA.

Methods used by the authors: How many nucleated cells were present was estimated from reference gene primer amplification. Clones were sequenced by immunoSEQ multiplex PCR, and TCRdb holds only the in-frame ones, with some missing. Clone size and V and J calls were adopted from that table, with D and trimming inferred from the DNA. The sample has about 97,000 clones, 81% seen once. Sequencing was carried out using peripheral blood. This TCR was sampled from a man aged 60-69 years with acute or convalescent COVID-19. The chain carries TRBV18 and TRBJ2-3; possibly TRBD1 for D (7 bases). CDR3 bases: TGTGCCAGCTCACCCCGTGACTGGTGGCGGGGACAGACAGATACGCAGTATTTT. Protein: CASSPRDWWRGQTDTQYF.